This TCR beta chain was captured in a study of cytomegalovirus exposure and HLA in healthy donors (dated by TCRdb to about 2017). For the study in its entirety: The roughly 670 repertoires of the first cohort and the 95 to 150 validation repertoires were produced on the same platform, according to a later analysis. The study combined high-throughput TCR immunosequencing, statistical association of individual TCRs with disease status, and machine learning to predict cytomegalovirus infection status. The study aimed to test whether cataloging public T cell receptors could reveal signatures of past pathogen exposure. In addition to the first cohort of several hundred subjects, a separate validation cohort of some 120 different subjects was used.

The donors belonged to the validation cohort of over a hundred subjects, which was separate from the approximately 700-subject first cohort. On this clone: There is no known antigen for this receptor. No base quality information exists; no much larger clone differs at one position.

Libraries were built with the immunoSEQ multiplex PCR assay. For the original study's pipeline: To diagnose cytomegalovirus status from the catalog of TCR beta chain sequences, a statistical classification framework was built. Drawn from immuneACCESS, this table holds only the in-frame rearrangements with V and J called that TCRdb kept. Clones are partly lost; checked studies trace under half to an unresolved V gene and leave the rest unexplained. D and trimming come from the DNA, and the V and J calls and clone size come from that table. The table for this sample lists 200,000 or so clones; around nine tenths of them were counted only once. 1.5% to 2.5% of the sample is held by the ten biggest clonotypes. The V end gives up 5 bases and the J end 2 bases, leaving 3 bases in the junction not matched to a gene. Sequences SGHRS (CDR1) and YFSETQ (CDR2) are obtained from the germline V gene. From the cysteine up to the phenylalanine, the CDR3 has a length of 13 residues. The retained sequence is limited to the CDR3, 39 bases, with the frame set at the first base.

What the study reported, not specific to this receptor: A few of the identified cytomegalovirus-associated TCR beta chains were confirmed in vitro to be specific for cytomegalovirus antigens. In both the original and validation cohorts, the classifier was reported to diagnose cytomegalovirus status with high specificity and sensitivity. Subsequent analysis determined that TCRs grouped into clusters in the first cohort also showed a tendency toward co-occurrence across the 90 to 150 validation repertoires, and 94% of cluster scores exceeded 0. The authors suggested that the approach could potentially be extended to other disease states and immunological phenotypes. All 130 or so repertoires were used to score co-occurrence in the validation cohort in a later analysis, because that analysis had no HLA typing for the cohort. While some public TCRs were present in many individuals, most TCR sequences turned up only very rarely across donors. A total of 150 to 200 TCR beta chains were listed by the study as associated with cytomegalovirus.

The source is a woman aged 18-29 years in good health and CMV-seropositive. Sequencing was performed on PBMCs. The V and J segments used are TRBV5-1 and TRBJ2-5; TRBD1 matches 7 bases in the middle. The CDR3 loop reads CASRPGGQETQYF. The nucleotide sequence is TGCGCCAGCAGACCAGGGGGTCAAGAGACCCAGTACTTC.